The 29 T cell receptor beta chains in this list originate from one sample, sequenced in a study of shared clonotypes between healthy human individuals. Assay used: immunoSEQ multiplex PCR; TCRdb lists only in-frame clones, some missing. The sample includes roughly 650,000 clones, roughly 97% of them seen just once. The sequencing sample was made of naive CD4+ T cells sorted from blood. The subset is: CD45RA+ positively selected. The receptor set was obtained from a woman aged 25 to 45 in good health.

In its sample, this clone was seen once. CDR3 amino acids: CASRRTDFYEQYF. Here the CDR3 DNA reads TGTGCCAGCAGAAGGACAGACTTCTACGAGCAGTACTTC. The chain recombines TRBV2 with TRBJ2-7; TRBD1 is a possible D gene (6 bases). Germline assignment: CDR1 SNHLY and CDR2 FYNNEI. Trimming took 6 bases from V and 3 from J, leaving 12 bases between them. The CDR3 is 13 residues long.

V and J are TRBV6-1 and TRBJ2-5; 11 positions agree with TRBD2. This CDR3 is 15 amino acids long. The germline gives CDR1 MNHNS, CDR2 SASEGT. J lost 5 bases, V lost 6 bases, and 8 bases had no gene match. The CDR3 coding sequence is TGTGCCAGCAGCTCACTAGCGGGAGTGGGGGAGACCCAGTACTTC. Encoded protein: CASSSLAGVGETQYF.

This sequence joins TRBV4-1 and TRBJ2-5, with TRBD1 matching over 9 bases. V was pared by 1 base and J by 2 bases, with 2 bases of the junction left unmatched. Germline CDR1 and CDR2: MGHRA and YSYEKL. The CDR3 is 15 residues long. As DNA, the CDR3 is TGCGCCAGCAGCCAAGGGACAGGGGTGCAAGAGACCCAGTACTTC. It specifies CASSQGTGVQETQYF.

The chain is built from TRBV9 and TRBJ2-1; D possibly corresponds to TRBD2 (5 bases). The CDR3 runs to 14 residues. Trimming pared 2 bases from V and 5 bases from J, leaving 11 bases between. Germline CDR1 and CDR2: SGDLS and YYNGEE. CDR3 nucleotide sequence: TGTGCCAGCAGCGTTCGGAGGACCAACAATGAGCAGTTCTTC. Translated: CASSVRRTNNEQFF. Full variable domain (missing parts from reference TRBV9 and TRBJ2-1): DSGVTQTPKHLITATGQRVTLRCSPRSGDLSVYWYQQSLDQGLQFLIQYYNGEERAKGNILERFSAQQFPDLHSELNLSSLELGDSALYFCASSVRRTNNEQFFGPGTRLTVL.

The V and J genes are TRBV18 and TRBJ2-1; D remains unclear. Trimming removed 3 bases from V and 5 bases from J, with 11 bases in between. Germline V gives CDR1 KGHSH, CDR2 LQKENI. The CDR3 contains 14 residues. The chain's CDR3 is CASSPSGANNEQFF. In DNA form, the CDR3 reads TGTGCCAGCTCACCCTCGGGTGCGAACAATGAGCAGTTCTTC.

The rearrangement joins TRBV13 to TRBJ2-1; the D is unclear. CDR1 and CDR2 (germline): PRHDT, FYEKMQ (reference sequence). Between the trimmed V and J ends, which lost 8 bases and 7 bases, there was a span of 6 bases. The length of the CDR3 is 10 residues. The CDR3 reads CASGLNEQFF. For the CDR3, the DNA is TGTGCCAGCGGCCTGAATGAGCAGTTCTTC. Full variable domain (rest looked up from reference TRBV13 and TRBJ2-1): AAGVIQSPRHLIKEKRETATLKCYPIPRHDTVYWYQQGPGQDPQFLISFYEKMQSDKGSIPDRFSAQQFSDYHSELNMSSLELGDSALYFCASGLNEQFFGPGTRLTVL.

As for this clone: Lacking the conserved final phenylalanine or tryptophan, this CDR3 likely reflects a read error. This chain uses TRBV27 with TRBJ1-2, with a possible D match to TRBD1 (6 bases). Trimming shortened V by 5 bases and J by 0 bases, and 13 bases separated the two germline ends. Germline V CDR1 and CDR2: MNHEY, SMNVEV (reference sequence). This CDR3 has 15 residues. CDR3 sequence: CASSATGATNYGYTL. The CDR3 DNA reads as TGTGCCAGCAGTGCGACAGGCGCCACTAACTATGGCTACACCCTC.

V and J are TRBV19 and TRBJ2-7; D call uncertain. V lost 3 bases and J lost 3, with 12 bases in between. The CDR3 length is 14 residues. The V gene's germline CDR1 is LNHDA and CDR2 SQIVND (reference sequence). CDR3 nucleotide sequence: TGTGCCAGTAGTATTTCTCGGAGCAACTACGAGCAGTACTTC. Translating it yields CASSISRSNYEQYF.

The V call is TRBV10-1, the J call TRBJ1-4; D gene ambiguous. In germline, CDR1 is WNHNN, CDR2 SYGVQD (reference sequence). This CDR3 has 12 amino acids. Trimming pared 0 bases from V and 8 bases from J, leaving 4 bases between. CDR3 nucleotide sequence: TGCGCCAGCAGTGAGTCTTTAGAAAAACTGTTTTTT. This sequence encodes CASSESLEKLFF.

The rearrangement uses TRBV21-1 and TRBJ2-5. TRBV21-1 is noted as a pseudogene. This CDR3 contains 16 residues. CDR3 DNA sequence: TGTGCCAGCAACAAAACGGGCAGGAGAGACCAAGAGACCCAGTACTTC. Its protein product is CASNKTGRRDQETQYF.

Worth noting for this clone: A junction end diverges from the germline sequence, so it may reflect a read error. V is TRBV4-1 and J is TRBJ2-7; no firm D call. CDR1 and CDR2 (germline): MGHRA, YSYEKL. The CDR3 length is 13 residues. The CDR3 protein is CASSQEIGLGCHF. The CDR3 DNA reads as TGCGCCAGCAGCCAAGAAATAGGCCTTGGGTGTCACTTC.

The rearrangement links TRBV27 to TRBJ2-7; D assignment may be TRBD1 or TRBD2 (5 bases each). The CDR3 totals 15 residues. V shed 0 bases and J shed 9 bases, with 18 bases lying between them. Germline CDR1 MNHEY, CDR2 SMNVEV (reference sequence). The CDR3 protein is CASSLSRGDVRGQYF. The DNA for the CDR3 is TGTGCCAGCAGTTTATCGCGAGGGGACGTACGGGGGCAGTACTTC.

J is TRBJ1-6 and V is TRBV28; no reliable D call. V was trimmed by 10 bases and J by 7 bases, leaving 14 bases between them. The germline gives CDR1 MDHEN, CDR2 SYDVKM. The CDR3 spans 13 residues. CDR3 amino acids: CATWALKNSPLHF. The CDR3 nucleotides are TGTGCCACCTGGGCCTTGAAGAATTCACCCCTCCACTTT.

The chain is built from TRBV14 and TRBJ1-6; the D gene is possibly TRBD1 (5 bases). Germline loops: CDR1 SGHDN, CDR2 FVKESK. The CDR3 consists of 15 residues. V was trimmed by 4 bases and J by 2 bases, leaving 9 bases between them. CDR3 DNA: TGTGCCAGCAGCCCGGGGGGGGCCTATAATTCACCCCTCCACTTT. This sequence encodes CASSPGGAYNSPLHF.

The CDR3 nucleotides are TGTGCCAGCAGCAAGGATCTTCTACCCCGGGACAGCCTAAATCAGCCCCAGCATTTT. It specifies CASSKDLLPRDSLNQPQHF. The gene calls are TRBV21-1 and TRBJ1-5; the table's D call, TRBD1, was not checked against the DNA. TRBV21-1 is assigned pseudogene status. The CDR3 is 19 residues long.

The rearrangement uses TRBV15 and TRBJ2-3, with 7 nucleotides matching TRBD1. The J segment lost 4 bases and the V segment lost 3 bases, leaving 7 bases of the junction unmatched. CDR1 and CDR2 from the germline V gene are LNHNV and YYDKDF (reference sequence). This CDR3 contains 15 residues. The CDR3 is CATSSSTGFADTQYF. In DNA, the CDR3 is TGTGCCACCAGCAGCTCGACAGGGTTTGCAGATACGCAGTATTTT.

The CDR3 is CASSTPNGLAGSGYQFF. DNA for the CDR3: TGTGCCAGCAGCACACCCAACGGACTAGCGGGGTCGGGTTACCAGTTCTTC. V is TRBV11-2 and J is TRBJ2-1, with 12 bases matching TRBD2. The CDR3 consists of 17 residues. Germline loops: CDR1 SGHAT, CDR2 FQNNGV. The J segment lost 13 bases and the V segment lost 5 bases, leaving 18 bases of the junction unmatched.

The gene calls are TRBV10-3 and TRBJ1-1; a possible D gene is TRBD1 (5 bases). CDR1 and CDR2 (germline): ENHRY, SYGVKD. With 4 bases removed from V and 5 bases from J, the gap between germline ends came to 17 bases. The CDR3 totals 15 residues. CDR3 protein: CAISGGAADTTEAFF. In nucleotides, the CDR3 is TGTGCCATCAGTGGTGGGGCGGCGGACACGACTGAAGCTTTCTTT.

This chain connects TRBV27 to TRBJ1-2, with D possibly matching TRBD1 (5 bases). The germline V and J ends were trimmed by 4 bases and 4 bases, with 16 bases remaining between them. Germline values: CDR1 MNHEY, CDR2 SMNVEV (reference sequence). The CDR3 loop spans 15 amino acids. The CDR3 region has the DNA TGTGCCAGCAGTTCACACGGGGCGGGCTCCTATGGCTACACCTTC. As protein: CASSSHGAGSYGYTF.

The chain employs TRBV7-2 and TRBJ1-3, with no clear D. V dropped 5 bases and J dropped 1 base, with 9 bases sitting between them. Germline assignment: CDR1 SGHTA and CDR2 FQGNSA. This CDR3 has 14 amino acids. The CDR3 nucleotides are TGTGCCAGCAGCCCGCTAGGTTCTGGAAACACCATATATTTT. This gives the protein CASSPLGSGNTIYF.

V gene TRBV11-1 combines with J gene TRBJ2-1; no clear D. Trimming took 1 base from V and 2 from J, leaving 3 bases between them. The germline gives CDR1 SGHAT, CDR2 FQDESV (reference sequence). CDR3 length: 13 amino acids. CDR3 amino acids: CASSLGTYNEQFF. The CDR3, as DNA: TGTGCCAGCAGCTTAGGAACCTACAATGAGCAGTTCTTC. Full variable domain (rest looked up from reference TRBV11-1 and TRBJ2-1): EAEVAQSPRYKITEKSQAVAFWCDPISGHATLYWYRQILGQGPELLVQFQDESVVDDSQLPKDRFSAERLKGVDSTLKIQPAELGDSAMYLCASSLGTYNEQFFGPGTRLTVL.

The CDR3 sequence is CASSGRLAGGMNTGELFF. The CDR3 nucleotides read TGTGCCAGCAGTGGTAGGCTAGCGGGAGGGATGAACACCGGGGAGCTGTTTTTT. The chain couples TRBV6-1 to TRBJ2-2; 12 bases are shared with TRBD2. The V gene's germline CDR1 is MNHNS and CDR2 SASEGT. V shed 4 bases and J 1 base; nucleotides not matched to a gene: 7. The CDR3 sequence is 18 residues long.

The chain links TRBV5-1 to TRBJ1-1; D ambiguous. V lost 2 bases and J 0 bases, leaving 14 bases between the germline ends. Germline V gene data show CDR1 as SGHRS and CDR2 as YFSETQ. There are 16 residues in the CDR3. The CDR3 region has the DNA TGCGCCAGCAGCTTAGGGAGAGAGAGCATGAACACTGAAGCTTTCTTT. It is translated as CASSLGRESMNTEAFF.

The V gene is TRBV19, the J gene TRBJ2-7, with 8 bases matching TRBD1. In germline, CDR1 is LNHDA, CDR2 SQIVND (reference sequence). The CDR3 length is 14 residues. The V and J ends lost 6 bases and 4 bases, in that order; junction bases with no gene match: 8. The CDR3 here is CASRPTGGRYEQYF. The CDR3 coding sequence is TGTGCCAGTAGACCAACAGGGGGAAGATACGAGCAGTACTTC.

This chain uses TRBV18 with TRBJ1-1, with TRBD1 matching 9 bases. V gave up 4 bases and J gave up 2 bases; unmatched junction bases: 8. The germline V gene encodes CDR1 KGHSH and CDR2 LQKENI. CDR3 size: 16 residues. The CDR3 DNA is TGTGCCAGCTCACTCCGGACAGGGGAGGCAAACACTGAAGCTTTCTTT. Amino acids: CASSLRTGEANTEAFF.

The V call is TRBV19, the J call TRBJ2-1, with D hard to call. Per germline, CDR1 LNHDA and CDR2 SQIVND (reference sequence). Trimming shortened V by 5 bases and J by 4 bases, and 12 bases separated the two germline ends. The CDR3 has 14 amino acids. The CDR3 region has the DNA TGTGCCAGTAGTCCTTCCTGGATGTACAATGAGCAGTTCTTC. Protein: CASSPSWMYNEQFF.

With regard to this clone: In the same sample, other DNA sequences code for this CDR3. V gene TRBV4-1 combines with J gene TRBJ1-1, with TRBD1 matching over 10 bases. Germline lookup yields CDR1 MGHRA and CDR2 YSYEKL. Trimming at V came to 3 bases and at J to 8 bases, leaving 6 bases not matched to a gene. The CDR3 has 14 residues. This CDR3 reads CASSHPGQGIEAFF. CDR3 nucleotides: TGCGCCAGCAGCCACCCGGGACAGGGGATAGAAGCTTTCTTT.

The chain employs TRBV19 and TRBJ1-5; unclear D gene. The CDR3 is 16 amino acids. CDR1 LNHDA and CDR2 SQIVND come from the germline V gene (reference sequence). Trimming took 1 base from V and 0 from J, leaving 10 bases between them. In DNA, the CDR3 is TGTGCCAGTAGTATAGTAGGAGGGTCTAGCAATCAGCCCCAGCATTTT. The encoded protein is CASSIVGGSSNQPQHF.

The genes are TRBV30 and TRBJ2-5; possibly TRBD1 or TRBD2 for D (5 bases each). Deletions cut 5 bases from V and 7 bases from J, with 20 bases between. The CDR3 loop spans 14 amino acids. Germline loops: CDR1 GTSNPN, CDR2 SVGIG (reference sequence). In DNA form, the CDR3 reads TGTGCCTGGGGGGTGGGGACGAACGTTGGGACCCAGTACTTC. This sequence encodes CAWGVGTNVGTQYF.